This T cell receptor beta chain originates from a study of blood T cells in healthy people across ages (dated by TCRdb to the mid-2010s). Background for the entire study: In model experiments, roughly one uniquely barcoded TCR beta cDNA molecule per two T cells was captured by template switching. The donors were split into four age groups: young (average around 17 years), middle-aged (more than 35), aged (more than 60) and long-lived (roughly 88). Donors of different ages were randomly distributed across sequencing lanes to avoid experimental bias. The study analyzed two additional independent replicas of 1 million unique cDNA reads from the same blood draw for two donors, one aged 18 to 29 and one aged 80 or older. Using deep sequencing normalized with unique cDNA molecular identifiers, the study measured how TCR beta repertoire diversity changes with age.

According to the germline V gene (reference sequence), CDR1 reads DFQATT and CDR2 reads SNEGSKA. From the cysteine through the phenylalanine, the CDR3 covers 14 amino acids. Just CDR3 DNA is preserved here, 42 bases in frame from base 1. Trimming removed 0 bases from V and 5 bases from J; the gene matches leave 6 bases unexplained. Results the study describes overall, beyond this receptor: Estimates of total diversity from one million sequenced T cells were regarded as lower bounds and underestimates. Bulk unsorted PBMC profiling prevented conclusive comparison of naive and antigen-experienced compartments. Compared with the aged group, the long-lived group had more naive CD4+ T cells, fewer expanded clones and increased TCR diversity, a pattern suggesting age selection. The percentage of naive T cells measured by flow cytometry correlated strongly with observed TCR beta diversity. Donor CMV infection status was unknown, potentially confounding age-related changes in expanded clonotypes. Observed TCR beta diversity per million T cells fell roughly linearly with age, and a significant reduction was already apparent by age about 43.

The 35 to 40 donors, aged about 6 to 100 years, were systemically healthy Caucasian individuals from Russia. Ten milliliters of peripheral blood were drawn from each donor into EDTA-treated Vacutainer tubes. PBMCs were isolated by Ficoll-Paque density-gradient centrifugation, with at least 7 million obtained per sample. Trizol reagent was used to extract total RNA from the PBMCs, yielding at least 6 micrograms per sample. For every donor, an aliquot of PBMCs went through flow cytometry to measure the percentages of naive CD45RAhigh/CD27high T cells. In its sample, this clonotype was seen a few times. Its antigen remains unidentified. No much larger clone is present one base from it, and per-base qualities are unavailable. Library construction relied on 5' RACE. The sequencing machine was an Illumina HiSeq 2500. A second PCR of about 6 to 12 cycles was performed with a sample-barcoded 5' primer and a J-beta primer mix. Each TCR beta cDNA molecule received a unique molecular identifier from a template-switch 5' adaptor carrying 12 random nucleotides. At least 3 million CDR3-containing paired-end reads were obtained from each sample. The Mint cDNA synthesis kit, primed by a TRBC-specific oligonucleotide, was used to synthesize first-strand cDNA from all RNA. Following uracil-DNA glycosylase treatment, all cDNA underwent a first 18-cycle PCR with the universal primers M1SS and BC2_uni_R. Concerning the study's data processing: Each sample was normalized by randomly selecting 1 million high-quality reads, each carrying a distinct molecular identifier. Reads sharing molecular identifiers were discarded rather than binned into consensus sequences. CDR3 identification, clonotype clustering and error correction used MiTCR with a Q25 quality threshold and the strictest error-elimination algorithm. A nonparametric unseen species model with Euler transformation was used to estimate lower-bound total TCR beta diversity. Through fastp at Q25 and MiXCR, TCRdb rebuilt clones from the public reads, retaining in-frame beta chains. CDR3 protein sequences are deduplicated, and each keeps its most common genes and DNA. TCRdb's processing, not the authors', yielded these V and J calls. A total of around 650,000 distinct CDR3 sequences appear in this sample, around two fifths of them only once. 30% of the sample comes from the top ten.

Sequenced input: blood. The chain couples TRBV20-1 to TRBJ2-5, and 7 bases in between align with TRBD2. The receptor's source is a man aged 80 or over in good health. Here is the DNA: TGCAGTGCTAGAGAAATCTTGGGAGGGGAGACCCAGTACTTC. Protein translation: CSAREILGGETQYF.